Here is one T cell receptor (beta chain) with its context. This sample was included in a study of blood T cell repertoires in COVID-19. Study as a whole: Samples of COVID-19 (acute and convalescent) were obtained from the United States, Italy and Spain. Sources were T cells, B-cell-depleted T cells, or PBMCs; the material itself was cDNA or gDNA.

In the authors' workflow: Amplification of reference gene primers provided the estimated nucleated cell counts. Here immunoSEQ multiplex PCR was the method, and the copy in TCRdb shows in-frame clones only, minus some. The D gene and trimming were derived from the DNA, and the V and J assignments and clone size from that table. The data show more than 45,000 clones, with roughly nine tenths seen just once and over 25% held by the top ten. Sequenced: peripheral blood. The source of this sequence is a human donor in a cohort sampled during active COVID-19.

CDR3 DNA sequence: TGTGCCACCAGCTACCCACCGCCAGGGGGAATAGAGACCCAGTACTTC. Protein product: CATSYPPPGGIETQYF. The rearrangement joins TRBV15 to TRBJ2-5; 7 bases map to TRBD1. Looked up from germline, CDR1 is LNHNV and CDR2 is YYDKDF (reference sequence). With V trimmed by 5 bases and J by 4 bases, 13 bases remained unmatched. The CDR3 totals 16 residues.